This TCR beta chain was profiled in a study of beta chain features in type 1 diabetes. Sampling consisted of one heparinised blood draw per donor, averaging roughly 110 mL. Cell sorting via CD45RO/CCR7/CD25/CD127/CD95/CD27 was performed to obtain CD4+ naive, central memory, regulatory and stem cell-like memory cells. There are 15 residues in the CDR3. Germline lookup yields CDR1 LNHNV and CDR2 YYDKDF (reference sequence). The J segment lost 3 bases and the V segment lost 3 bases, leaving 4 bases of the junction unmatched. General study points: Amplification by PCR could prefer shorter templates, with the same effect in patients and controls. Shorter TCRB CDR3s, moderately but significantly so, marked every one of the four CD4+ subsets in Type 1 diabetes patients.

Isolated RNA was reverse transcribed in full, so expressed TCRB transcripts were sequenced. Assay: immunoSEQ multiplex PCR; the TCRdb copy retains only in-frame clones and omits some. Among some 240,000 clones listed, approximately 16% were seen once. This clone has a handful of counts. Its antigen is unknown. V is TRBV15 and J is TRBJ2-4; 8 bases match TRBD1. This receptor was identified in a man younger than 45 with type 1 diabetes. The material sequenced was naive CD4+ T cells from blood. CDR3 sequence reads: CATSRDRVDKNIQYF. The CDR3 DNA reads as TGTGCCACCAGCAGGGACAGGGTCGACAAAAACATTCAGTACTTC.